Shown below are 18 T cell receptor beta chains from a single sample sequenced in a study of T cell changes during pregnancy in multiple sclerosis. Sequencing was performed with immunoSEQ multiplex PCR; in TCRdb, only in-frame clones are kept and a portion is missing. The sample has 61,000 or so clones; 93% are singletons. The sequences come from CD4+ T cells from peripheral blood mononuclear cells, collected before pregnancy. These receptors came from a female donor with multiple sclerosis, enrolled in a pregnancy study.

The chain joins TRBV30 to TRBJ2-5; tentatively, D is TRBD2 (6 bases). The CDR3 is made up of 15 amino acids. V shed 4 bases and J shed 1 base, with 16 bases lying between them. CDR1 is GTSNPN and CDR2 is SVGIG in the germline V gene (reference sequence). CDR3: CAWIDRGRFQETQYF. As DNA, the CDR3 is TGTGCCTGGATAGATAGAGGGAGGTTCCAAGAGACCCAGTACTTC.

V and J are TRBV7-9 and TRBJ1-1; 11 bases are shared with TRBD1. J lost 5 bases, V lost 8 bases, and 4 bases had no gene match. CDR1 and CDR2 from the germline V gene are SEHNR and FQNEAQ (reference sequence). The CDR3 length is 13 residues. Here the CDR3 reads CASDGTGGTEAFF. Written as DNA, the CDR3 is TGTGCCAGCGATGGGACAGGGGGGACTGAAGCTTTCTTT.

This chain connects TRBV6-1 to TRBJ1-2; the match to TRBD1 covers 9 bases. Germline V gives CDR1 MNHNS, CDR2 SASEGT. Trimming removed 6 bases from V and 3 bases from J; junction bases left unmatched: 5. The CDR3 loop spans 14 amino acids. CDR3 sequence (DNA): TGTGCCAGCAGCCCCGGGACAGGGCACTATGGCTACACCTTC. Translation: CASSPGTGHYGYTF.

The chain is built from TRBV14 and TRBJ1-1; a weak D match, TRBD1 (5 bases). This CDR3 spans 17 amino acids. Trimming took 1 base from V and 1 from J, leaving 16 bases between them. CDR1 and CDR2 from the germline V gene are SGHDN and FVKESK. In DNA form, the CDR3 reads TGTGCCAGCAGCCAAGTCATTTGGGGGAGGGGGAACACTGAAGCTTTCTTT. Its protein is CASSQVIWGRGNTEAFF.

The count of this clone is one. The chain's CDR3 is CASSTTDRTYEQYF. CDR3 coding DNA: TGTGCCAGCAGCACTACGGACAGGACCTACGAGCAGTACTTC. The V gene is TRBV7-9, the J gene TRBJ2-7; 7 bases map to TRBD1. This CDR3 region has 14 residues. Trimming took 5 bases from V and 2 from J; bases not matched to a gene: 6. CDR1 is SEHNR and CDR2 is FQNEAQ in the germline V gene (reference sequence).

This chain joins TRBV5-4 and TRBJ2-5, with D perhaps TRBD1 (6 bases). This CDR3 has 11 residues. V was pared by 9 bases and J by 3 bases, with 9 bases between. Germline CDR1 SGHNT, CDR2 YYREEE (reference sequence). This chain's CDR3 is CAIQGEETQYF. The CDR3 DNA reads as TGTGCCATACAGGGCGAAGAGACCCAGTACTTC.

The chain recombines TRBV7-9 with TRBJ2-7; 7 bases line up with TRBD2. Looked up from germline, CDR1 is SEHNR and CDR2 is FQNEAQ (reference sequence). There are 13 residues in the CDR3. V dropped 8 bases and J dropped 4; count of bases not matched to a gene: 8. Written as DNA, the CDR3 is TGTGCCAGCTCTCTACCGGGAGGTTACGAGCAGTACTTC. Its translation is CASSLPGGYEQYF.

J is TRBJ2-6 and V is TRBV5-8; 7 positions agree with TRBD2. Germline V gene data show CDR1 as SGHTS and CDR2 as YDEGEE. This CDR3 comprises 17 residues. Trimming took 3 bases from V and 3 from J; bases not matched to a gene: 9. In DNA, the CDR3 is TGTGCCAGCAGCTGGGAGGGGTCACTCGATGGGGCCAACGTCCTGACTTTC. It is translated as CASSWEGSLDGANVLTF.

The sample holds one count of this clone. The chain combines TRBV7-2 with TRBJ2-7, with D tentatively TRBD2 (6 bases). Trimming took off 6 bases at V and 7 bases at J, with 16 bases between the two ends. Germline CDR1 and CDR2: SGHTA and FQGNSA. The CDR3 contains 13 residues. The CDR3 is CASRLGLSTEQYF. The CDR3 nucleotides read TGTGCCAGCAGACTAGGACTATCGACGGAGCAGTACTTC.

V gene TRBV29-1 combines with J gene TRBJ2-3; TRBD2 matches at 13 bases. After removal of 3 bases from V and 5 bases from J, the junction contained 2 bases not matched to a gene. Germline V gene sequence: CDR1 SQVTM, CDR2 ANQGSEA. The CDR3 runs to 14 residues. The CDR3 reads CSVDRTSGRDTQYF. The CDR3 DNA reads as TGCAGCGTTGATAGGACTAGCGGGAGAGATACGCAGTATTTT.

The chain joins TRBV6-6 to TRBJ1-3, with 7 bases that match TRBD1. J lost 2 bases, V lost 2 bases, and 3 bases had no gene match. The CDR3 totals 15 residues. Germline-derived CDR1 and CDR2 are MNHNY and SVGAGI (reference sequence). In nucleotides, the CDR3 is TGTGCCAGCAGTTACCTTACAGGGGCTGGAAACACCATATATTTT. Translation: CASSYLTGAGNTIYF.

The gene calls are TRBV9 and TRBJ2-5, with 8 bases lining up with TRBD2. The CDR3 spans 17 residues. In germline, CDR1 is SGDLS, CDR2 YYNGEE. The V and J ends lost 6 bases and 3 bases, in that order; junction bases with no gene match: 16. The CDR3 here is CASTRGLAGKLEETQYF. DNA for the CDR3: TGTGCCAGCACCCGCGGGCTAGCGGGTAAACTTGAAGAGACCCAGTACTTC.

V is TRBV28 and J is TRBJ1-2; D is unresolved. From germline, CDR1 is MDHEN and CDR2 SYDVKM. CDR3 length: 16 residues. V gave up 4 bases and J gave up 4 bases, with 19 bases separating them. This CDR3 is CASSSQIAGGIYGYTF. CDR3 sequence (DNA): TGTGCCAGCAGTTCCCAGATTGCGGGCGGGATCTATGGCTACACCTTC.

This chain links TRBV11-2 with TRBJ2-7, with D maybe TRBD1 (6 bases). The V and J ends lost 1 base and 3 bases respectively, with 10 bases between them. This CDR3 spans 14 amino acids. CDR1 and CDR2 (germline): SGHAT, FQNNGV. The CDR3 nucleotides read TGTGCCAGCAGCTTAGTAACAGGGCACTACGAGCAGTACTTC. Its translation: CASSLVTGHYEQYF.

This chain joins TRBV12-5 and TRBJ2-3; 8 bases line up with TRBD2. This CDR3 region has 15 residues. The J segment lost 4 bases and the V segment lost 3 bases, leaving 6 bases of the junction unmatched. CDR1 is LGHNT and CDR2 is FRNRAP in the germline V gene. The DNA of the CDR3 is TGTGCTAGTGGTTTAGGAGCGGGAGAACCAGATACGCAGTATTTT. Protein sequence: CASGLGAGEPDTQYF. Using reference TRBV12-5 and TRBJ2-3 for the parts outside the CDR3, the full variable domain is DARVTQTPRHKVTEMGQEVTMRCQPILGHNTVFWYRQTMMQGLELLAYFRNRAPLDDSGMPKDRFSAEMPDATLATLKIQPSEPRDSAVYFCASGLGAGEPDTQYFGPGTRLTVL.

The gene calls are TRBV5-5 and TRBJ1-5; D is undetermined. Germline CDR1 is SGHKS and CDR2 is YYEKEE (reference sequence). The CDR3 length is 12 residues. V was shortened by 1 base and J by 6 bases, with 5 bases between the two germline ends. The CDR3 sequence is CASSLLGQPQHF. Written as DNA, the CDR3 is TGTGCCAGCAGCTTGCTAGGTCAGCCCCAGCATTTT.

The J gene is TRBJ1-2, the V gene TRBV6-5; tentatively, D is TRBD1 (5 bases). The CDR3 runs 14 residues. Germline V CDR1 and CDR2: MNHEY, SVGAGI. The ends were cut back, 8 bases at V and 4 bases at J, with 17 bases in the middle. The CDR3 reads CASGEGNGGYGYTF. As DNA, the CDR3 is TGTGCCAGCGGGGAGGGTAACGGGGGCTATGGCTACACCTTC.

The DNA of the CDR3 is TGTGCCAGCAGTCTAAAACTAGCGGGAGTTATCGAGCAGTACTTC. It is translated as CASSLKLAGVIEQYF. The rearrangement joins TRBV6-5 to TRBJ2-7, with 11 bases matching TRBD2. The J segment lost 6 bases and the V segment lost 5 bases, leaving 9 bases of the junction unmatched. The CDR3 spans 15 residues. Germline V gene lookup returns CDR1 MNHEY and CDR2 SVGAGI.